One sample yielded the 29 T cell receptor beta chains listed below, sequenced in a study of shared clonotypes between healthy human individuals. Produced via immunoSEQ multiplex PCR; TCRdb's table is partial and in-frame only. This sample has about 1.1 million clones, with around 82% found just once. Sequenced: memory CD4+ T cells from PBMCs. This sample's subset: CD45RA-negative fraction. These receptor sequences come from a young man in good health. Some clones in this sample may be carry-over from other donors' samples.

The rearrangement joins TRBV7-2 to TRBJ2-7; D not resolved. The CDR3 is 14 amino acids. Trimming stripped 5 bases from V and 0 bases from J, with 11 bases between. The germline V gene encodes CDR1 SGHTA and CDR2 FQGNSA. The CDR3 loop is CASSTKGGSYEQYF. The CDR3 coding sequence is TGTGCCAGCAGCACCAAAGGCGGCTCCTACGAGCAGTACTTC.

V and J are TRBV6-1 and TRBJ2-2, with D perhaps being TRBD1 or TRBD2 (7 bases each). Trimming shortened V by 6 bases and J by 6 bases, and 17 bases separated the two germline ends. CDR1 and CDR2 from the germline V gene are MNHNS and SASEGT. The CDR3 runs to 15 residues. The CDR3: CASRRQGGWPGELFF. CDR3 DNA sequence: TGTGCCAGCAGGAGACAGGGAGGGTGGCCCGGGGAGCTGTTTTTT.

The chain combines TRBV11-2 with TRBJ2-7; a possible D gene is TRBD2 (5 bases). The CDR3 contains 17 residues. In germline, CDR1 is SGHAT, CDR2 FQNNGV. Between the trimmed V and J ends, which lost 1 base and 0 bases, there was a span of 16 bases. CDR3 nucleotide sequence: TGTGCCAGCAGCTTAGGGTCGGGGAAGGCGCGCTCCTACGAGCAGTACTTC. It translates to CASSLGSGKARSYEQYF. The full variable domain, rest sourced from reference TRBV11-2 and TRBJ2-7, is EAGVAQSPRYKIIEKRQSVAFWCNPISGHATLYWYQQILGQGPKLLIQFQNNGVVDDSQLPKDRFSAERLKGVDSTLKIQPAKLEDSAVYLCASSLGSGKARSYEQYFGPGTRLTVT.

The DNA for the CDR3 is TGTGCCAGCAGCCTCGACAGGGAGAATGGCTACACCTTC. Protein sequence: CASSLDRENGYTF. The chain uses TRBV7-3 and TRBJ1-2; 7 bases are a match to TRBD1. With 5 bases clipped from V and 6 bases from J, the junction kept 6 bases outside the gene matches. The V gene's germline CDR1 is SGHTA and CDR2 FQGTGA. This CDR3 is built from 13 residues.

The sample holds one count of this clone. The gene calls are TRBV7-3 and TRBJ2-4; D might be TRBD2 (5 bases). The CDR3 is made up of 13 amino acids. Germline loops: CDR1 SGHTA, CDR2 FQGTGA. Between the trimmed V and J ends, which lost 3 bases and 9 bases, there was a span of 12 bases. CDR3: CASSFSMGSIQYF. The CDR3, as DNA: TGTGCCAGCAGCTTTTCAATGGGGAGCATTCAGTACTTC.

The chain links TRBV5-5 to TRBJ1-1; D perhaps matches TRBD1 (5 bases). This CDR3 has 14 residues. CDR1 and CDR2 (germline): SGHKS, YYEKEE (reference sequence). The V end lost 1 base, the J end lost 9 bases, and 16 bases lay between the germline ends. The CDR3 bases are TGTGCCAGCAGCTTGATTCTGCTGGCAGGGCAAGCTTTCTTT. It translates to CASSLILLAGQAFF.

This clone was seen only once. The chain joins TRBV6-5 to TRBJ2-7; the D is unclear. V was shortened by 0 bases and J by 0 bases, with 12 bases between the two germline ends. The CDR3 spans 16 residues. The germline CDR1 and CDR2 sequences are MNHEY and SVGAGI. Here the CDR3 reads CASSYSRQSFSYEQYF. CDR3 DNA: TGTGCCAGCAGTTACTCGAGGCAGAGTTTCTCCTACGAGCAGTACTTC.

The V call is TRBV4-2, the J call TRBJ2-1; 8 bases are shared with TRBD2. Germline lookup yields CDR1 LGHNA and CDR2 YNFKEQ. Trimming removed 4 bases from V and 2 bases from J; junction bases left unmatched: 1. This CDR3 is built from 14 residues. The CDR3 loop is CASSLAGTYNEQFF. The DNA of the CDR3 is TGTGCCAGCAGCCTAGCGGGAACCTACAATGAGCAGTTCTTC.

This clone was seen only a few times. The genes are TRBV2 and TRBJ1-4; D not resolved. The germline V gene has CDR1 SNHLY and CDR2 FYNNEI. The CDR3 has 15 residues. V lost 2 bases and J 6 bases, leaving 13 bases between the germline ends. The DNA for the CDR3 is TGTGCCAGCAGTGAAAGACGAGTTCTTGATGAAAAACTGTTTTTT. Translated, it gives CASSERRVLDEKLFF.

V gene TRBV20-1 combines with J gene TRBJ1-1, with 9 bases lining up with TRBD1. V gave up 3 bases and J gave up 11 bases; unmatched junction bases: 4. The CDR3 loop spans 11 amino acids. Germline CDR1 is DFQATT and CDR2 is SNEGSKA (reference sequence). The CDR3 is CSARGGTGAFF. The DNA for the CDR3 is TGCAGTGCTAGGGGCGGGACAGGGGCTTTCTTT.

This clone has a handful of counts. CDR3 protein: CASSWGENTEAFF. The CDR3 coding sequence is TGTGCCAGCAGCTGGGGGGAGAACACTGAAGCTTTCTTT. This chain links TRBV7-9 with TRBJ1-1, with D possibly TRBD1 on 5 matching bases. The CDR3 is 13 amino acids. CDR1 SEHNR and CDR2 FQNEAQ come from the germline V gene (reference sequence). V lost 4 bases and J 1 base, leaving 7 bases between the germline ends.

Comments on this clone: Other DNA sequences from this sample encode an identical CDR3 as well. The rearrangement links TRBV5-1 to TRBJ1-2; D is unresolved. V shed 0 bases and J shed 8 bases, with 11 bases lying between them. Germline assignment: CDR1 SGHRS and CDR2 YFSETQ. This CDR3 is 13 amino acids long. In DNA form, the CDR3 reads TGCGCCAGCAGCTTGGGCGGCCTGGGGGGCTACACCTTC. It yields the protein CASSLGGLGGYTF.

The J gene is TRBJ1-2, the V gene TRBV10-3; the match to TRBD1 covers 7 bases. Germline V gene data show CDR1 as ENHRY and CDR2 as SYGVKD. CDR3 length: 12 amino acids. V shed 5 bases, J shed 8 bases, and the junction held 5 bases outside the gene matches. DNA for the CDR3: TGTGCCATCAGTACAGGGGAAGGGGGCTACACCTTC. Amino acids: CAISTGEGGYTF.

The chain couples TRBV11-2 to TRBJ2-7; D unresolved. The germline V gene encodes CDR1 SGHAT and CDR2 FQNNGV. This CDR3 comprises 16 residues. With 4 bases removed from V and 3 bases from J, the gap between germline ends came to 19 bases. The CDR3 DNA follows: TGTGCCAGCAGCTCACTGGCCGGGCCGTCCCACTACGAGCAGTACTTC. Translation gives CASSSLAGPSHYEQYF. The whole variable domain, filled in from reference TRBV11-2 and TRBJ2-7, reads EAGVAQSPRYKIIEKRQSVAFWCNPISGHATLYWYQQILGQGPKLLIQFQNNGVVDDSQLPKDRFSAERLKGVDSTLKIQPAKLEDSAVYLCASSSLAGPSHYEQYFGPGTRLTVT.

J is TRBJ2-5 and V is TRBV29-1; perhaps D is TRBD1 or TRBD2 (6 bases each). The CDR3 totals 12 residues. Trimming cost V 3 bases and J 11 bases, with 16 bases left between them. CDR1 and CDR2 from the germline V gene are SQVTM and ANQGSEA. As DNA, the CDR3 is TGCAGCGTTGAGAGGGGGGCTGGGGAGCAGTACTTC. Translating gives CSVERGAGEQYF.

The gene calls are TRBV2 and TRBJ1-4; D ambiguous. The CDR3 spans 12 residues. CDR1 and CDR2 (germline): SNHLY, FYNNEI. V was cut by 4 bases and J by 8 bases, with 8 bases left in between. CDR3: CASSAVGEKLFF. In DNA, the CDR3 is TGTGCCAGCAGTGCGGTGGGAGAAAAACTGTTTTTT.

The chain employs TRBV5-4 and TRBJ2-5; either TRBD1 or TRBD2 may fit D (5 bases each). The CDR3 loop spans 12 amino acids. Trimming left V 2 bases short and J 5 bases short, with 7 bases between. Germline-derived CDR1 and CDR2 are SGHNT and YYREEE (reference sequence). CDR3 DNA: TGTGCCAGCAGCTTTGGGACGGAGACCCAGTACTTC. It is translated as CASSFGTETQYF.

This clone was found many times. This sequence joins TRBV4-3 and TRBJ2-3; 7 positions match TRBD1. Per germline, CDR1 LGHNA and CDR2 YSLEER. CDR3 length equals 14 residues. Unmatched junction bases numbered 2, after V lost 4 bases and J lost 1 base. The CDR3 is CASSRDRGTDTQYF. The CDR3 bases are TGCGCCAGCAGCCGTGACAGGGGCACAGATACGCAGTATTTT.

The V gene is TRBV5-1, the J gene TRBJ2-3, with D maybe TRBD1 (5 bases). The CDR3 is 14 residues long. V was trimmed by 4 bases and J by 6 bases, leaving 15 bases between them. CDR1 and CDR2 from the germline V gene are SGHRS and YFSETQ. CDR3: CASSNSSRVDTQYF. As DNA, the CDR3 is TGCGCCAGCAGCAATTCGAGCAGGGTGGATACGCAGTATTTT. Full variable domain (outside the CDR3, taken from reference TRBV5-1 and TRBJ2-3): KAGVTQTPRYLIKTRGQQVTLSCSPISGHRSVSWYQQTPGQGLQFLFEYFSETQRNKGNFPGRFSGRQFSNSRSEMNVSTLELGDSALYLCASSNSSRVDTQYFGPGTRLTVL.

V and J are TRBV28 and TRBJ1-5; D is undetermined. Germline V gene lookup returns CDR1 MDHEN and CDR2 SYDVKM. Trimming removed 4 bases from V and 5 bases from J, with 12 bases in between. The CDR3 consists of 14 residues. CDR3 protein: CASSSRAPYQPQHF. The DNA for the CDR3 is TGTGCCAGCAGTTCCCGGGCACCCTATCAGCCCCAGCATTTT.

This chain joins TRBV4-3 and TRBJ2-7, with TRBD2 matching 7 bases. The CDR3 length is 13 residues. The germline V gene has CDR1 LGHNA and CDR2 YSLEER. V shed 2 bases, J shed 6 bases, and the junction held 4 bases outside the gene matches. The CDR3 DNA reads as TGCGCCAGCAGCCAACCCGGGGGGTCCGAGCAGTACTTC. Translated: CASSQPGGSEQYF.

This clone was seen a few times. J is TRBJ2-1 and V is TRBV2; D ambiguous. Germline V gives CDR1 SNHLY, CDR2 FYNNEI. The V gene lost 5 bases and the J gene lost 7 bases, with 12 bases spanning the gap. The CDR3 contains 13 residues. CDR3 loop: CASSISSGNEQFF. CDR3 bases: TGTGCCAGCAGTATAAGTAGTGGAAATGAGCAGTTCTTC.

V and J are TRBV4-3 and TRBJ2-2; tentatively, D is TRBD2 (7 bases). This CDR3 has 17 residues. Trimming removed 4 bases at V and 6 bases at J, with 21 bases between. CDR1 LGHNA and CDR2 YSLEER come from the germline V gene. This chain's CDR3 is CASSPGPPQGGAGELFF. The CDR3 DNA is TGCGCCAGCAGCCCAGGTCCCCCACAAGGGGGGGCCGGGGAGCTGTTTTTT.

V usage is TRBV10-3 and J usage is TRBJ2-5; D is possibly TRBD1 (6 bases). V was pared by 10 bases and J by 2 bases, with 26 bases between. CDR1 is ENHRY and CDR2 is SYGVKD in the germline V gene. This CDR3 comprises 17 residues. The CDR3: CASKWGQDSRRQETQYF. The CDR3 region has the DNA TGTGCCAGCAAATGGGGGCAGGACTCCAGAAGACAAGAGACCCAGTACTTC.

The V gene is TRBV18, the J gene TRBJ2-5, with D perhaps assigned TRBD1 or TRBD2 (5 bases each). The germline V gene encodes CDR1 KGHSH and CDR2 LQKENI. Trimming left V 8 bases short and J 1 base short, with 8 bases between. This CDR3 region has 12 residues. Here the CDR3 reads CASRGLQETQYF. CDR3 nucleotides: TGTGCCAGCCGGGGCCTCCAAGAGACCCAGTACTTC.

This clone was observed a single time. This chain uses TRBV2 with TRBJ1-1; D call uncertain. V was cut by 2 bases and J by 5 bases, with 15 bases left in between. From germline, CDR1 is SNHLY and CDR2 FYNNEI. This CDR3 spans 15 amino acids. DNA for the CDR3: TGTGCCAGCAGTGAACAGACCGGTGGAAGGACTGAAGCTTTCTTT. Amino acids: CASSEQTGGRTEAFF.

This clone was detected a few times. The chain carries TRBV2 and TRBJ1-1, with D hard to call. The V gene's germline CDR1 is SNHLY and CDR2 FYNNEI. CDR3 size: 13 residues. Trimming shortened V by 7 bases and J by 0 bases, and 9 bases separated the two germline ends. This CDR3 is CASMEGMNTEAFF. CDR3 in DNA: TGTGCCAGCATGGAAGGGATGAACACTGAAGCTTTCTTT.

This clone was counted a few times. The chain joins TRBV28 to TRBJ2-5; possible D gene TRBD1, 6 bases. The CDR3 consists of 15 residues. Germline lookup yields CDR1 MDHEN and CDR2 SYDVKM. V lost 2 bases, J lost 4 bases, and 14 bases lay in between. The CDR3: CASSLMGAVGETQYF. For the CDR3, the DNA is TGTGCCAGCAGTTTAATGGGGGCTGTTGGAGAGACCCAGTACTTC.

The chain links TRBV27 to TRBJ2-7; D is perhaps TRBD2 (5 bases). The CDR3 runs to 13 residues. Germline V gives CDR1 MNHEY, CDR2 SMNVEV (reference sequence). V lost 2 bases, J lost 5 bases, and 10 bases lay in between. CDR3 nucleotide sequence: TGTGCCAGCAGTTTAGAGGGAACCCACGAGCAGTACTTC. Its translation: CASSLEGTHEQYF.